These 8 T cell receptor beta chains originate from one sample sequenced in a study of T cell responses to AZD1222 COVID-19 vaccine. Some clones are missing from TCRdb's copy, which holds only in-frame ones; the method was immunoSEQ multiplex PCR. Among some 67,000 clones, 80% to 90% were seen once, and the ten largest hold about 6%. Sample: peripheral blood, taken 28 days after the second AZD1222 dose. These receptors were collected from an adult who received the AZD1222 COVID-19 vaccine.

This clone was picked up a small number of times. CDR3 loop: CAIQLMAGFQETQYF. The CDR3 nucleotides are TGTGCCATCCAGCTTATGGCGGGTTTTCAAGAGACCCAGTACTTC. This sequence joins TRBV7-6 and TRBJ2-5; D may be TRBD2 (5 bases). In germline, CDR1 is SGHVS, CDR2 FNYEAQ. CDR3 length equals 15 residues. The ends were cut back, 10 bases at V and 2 bases at J, with 20 bases in the middle.

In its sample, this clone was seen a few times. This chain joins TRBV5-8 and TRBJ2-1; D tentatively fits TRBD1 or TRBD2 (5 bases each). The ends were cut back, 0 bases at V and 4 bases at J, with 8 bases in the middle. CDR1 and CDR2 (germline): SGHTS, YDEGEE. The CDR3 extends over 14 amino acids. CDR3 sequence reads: CASSLGDQYNEQFF. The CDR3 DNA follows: TGTGCCAGCAGCTTGGGGGACCAATACAATGAGCAGTTCTTC.

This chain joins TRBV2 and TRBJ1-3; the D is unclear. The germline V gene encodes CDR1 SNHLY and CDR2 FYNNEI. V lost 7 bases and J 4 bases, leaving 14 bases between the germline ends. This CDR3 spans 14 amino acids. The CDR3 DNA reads TGTGCCAGCATCGGACCTAGGTCCGGAAACACCATATATTTT. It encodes CASIGPRSGNTIYF.

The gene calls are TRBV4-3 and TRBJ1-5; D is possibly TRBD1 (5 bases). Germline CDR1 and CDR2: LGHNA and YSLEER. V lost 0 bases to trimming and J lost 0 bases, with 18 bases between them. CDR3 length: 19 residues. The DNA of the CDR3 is TGCGCCAGCAGCCAAGATAGTGAGGACACCGAGAATAGCAATCAGCCCCAGCATTTT. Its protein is CASSQDSEDTENSNQPQHF.

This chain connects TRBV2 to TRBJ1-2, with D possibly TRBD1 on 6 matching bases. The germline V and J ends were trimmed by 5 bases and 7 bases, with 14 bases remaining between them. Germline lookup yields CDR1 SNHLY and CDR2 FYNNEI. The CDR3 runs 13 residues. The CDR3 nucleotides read TGTGCCAGCAGTACCCAGGGGATGGGTGGCTACACCTTC. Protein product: CASSTQGMGGYTF. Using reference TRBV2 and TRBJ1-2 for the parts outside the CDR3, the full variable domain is EPEVTQTPSHQVTQMGQEVILRCVPISNHLYFYWYRQILGQKVEFLVSFYNNEISEKSEIFDDQFSVERPDGSNFTLKIRSTKLEDSAMYFCASSTQGMGGYTFGSGTRLTVV.

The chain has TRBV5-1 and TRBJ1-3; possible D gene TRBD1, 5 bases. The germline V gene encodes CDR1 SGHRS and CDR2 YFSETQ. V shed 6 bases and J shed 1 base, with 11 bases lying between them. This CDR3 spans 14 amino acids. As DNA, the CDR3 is TGCGCCAGCACCCTGGGGCAATCTGGAAACACCATATATTTT. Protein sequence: CASTLGQSGNTIYF. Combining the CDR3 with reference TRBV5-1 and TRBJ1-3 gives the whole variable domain KAGVTQTPRYLIKTRGQQVTLSCSPISGHRSVSWYQQTPGQGLQFLFEYFSETQRNKGNFPGRFSGRQFSNSRSEMNVSTLELGDSALYLCASTLGQSGNTIYFGEGSWLTVV.

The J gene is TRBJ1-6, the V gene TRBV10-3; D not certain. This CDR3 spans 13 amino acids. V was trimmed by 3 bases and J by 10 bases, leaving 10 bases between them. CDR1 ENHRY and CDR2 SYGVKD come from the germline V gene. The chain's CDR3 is CAISDGQDSPLHF. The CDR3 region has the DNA TGTGCCATCAGTGATGGCCAGGACTCACCCCTCCACTTT.

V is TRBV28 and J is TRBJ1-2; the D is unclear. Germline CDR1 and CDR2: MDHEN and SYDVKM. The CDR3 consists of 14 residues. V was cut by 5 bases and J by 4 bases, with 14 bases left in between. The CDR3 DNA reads TGTGCCAGCAGTCCCCGAGCCGGGTTCTATGGCTACACCTTC. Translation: CASSPRAGFYGYTF.